The sequence of this T cell receptor beta chain was determined in a study of control samples from healthy donors and cancer patients. Method: immunoSEQ multiplex PCR; TCRdb's copy keeps in-frame clones and lacks some. The data hold 100,000 to 150,000 clones, with roughly 89% observed a single time. V shed 5 bases and J 13 bases; nucleotides not matched to a gene: 8. Germline assignment: CDR1 SGHRS and CDR2 YFSETQ. This CDR3 region has 13 residues. The sequenced material came from blood. The receptor was isolated from a man between 18 and 29 years old in good health. V and J are TRBV5-1 and TRBJ2-1; 11 bases are shared with TRBD2. The chain's CDR3 is CASRPSGGLDQFF. DNA of the CDR3: TGCGCCAGCAGACCTAGCGGGGGGTTGGATCAGTTCTTC.